This T cell receptor beta chain was observed in a study of identical twins. TCRdb re-analysed the 5' RACE reads in MiXCR, keeping a single row per CDR3 protein. The sample records roughly 570,000 distinct CDR3 sequences, approximately 10% being singletons. This CDR3 region has 14 residues. Trimming took 0 bases from V and 4 from J, leaving 10 bases between them. Germline V CDR1 and CDR2: SGDLS, YYNGEE. In addition, the sample was reused for a study of yellow fever vaccine responses in identical twins.

The sequence was collected from a young woman in good health. Sequenced input: PBMCs. The chain couples TRBV9 to TRBJ1-1; D is perhaps TRBD1 (5 bases). CDR3 in DNA: TGTGCCAGCAGCGTAGGGGGCGCGGGCACTGAAGCTTTCTTT. Protein product: CASSVGGAGTEAFF. Variable domain in full (rest from reference TRBV9 and TRBJ1-1): DSGVTQTPKHLITATGQRVTLRCSPRSGDLSVYWYQQSLDQGLQFLIQYYNGEERAKGNILERFSAQQFPDLHSELNLSSLELGDSALYFCASSVGGAGTEAFFGQGTRLTVV.